Here is one T cell receptor beta chain with its context. Trimming stripped 0 bases from V and 1 base from J, with 7 bases between. The CDR3 extends over 14 amino acids. Germline loops: CDR1 MNHEY, CDR2 SVGAGI. This sample was included in a study of OX40 agonist ivuxolimab in advanced cancers. Patients who had autoimmune disease history or got systemic immunosuppression were left out. Sequencing was performed with immunoSEQ multiplex PCR; in TCRdb, only in-frame clones are kept and a portion is missing. The sample yields approximately 90,000 clones, 75% to 95% seen once. The receptor was derived from an adult with an advanced solid tumor such as melanoma, head and neck, liver or kidney cancer. This sequence joins TRBV6-5 and TRBJ2-7; D ambiguous. Specimen: CD4+ or CD8+ T cells sorted from blood, collected in a trial of the OX40 agonist ivuxolimab. The DNA for the CDR3 is TGTGCCAGCAGTTACTCGAAACTTTCCTACGAGCAGTACTTC. It translates to CASSYSKLSYEQYF.